This passage covers 20 T cell receptor beta chains from one sample sequenced in a study of blood T cell repertoires in COVID-19. The repertoire was sequenced with immunoSEQ multiplex PCR; TCRdb's copy has only in-frame clones and lacks some. This sample has around 80,000 clones; around three quarters occur once, and the top ten carry around 5%. Material for sequencing was peripheral blood. These receptors originate from a woman aged 65 to 85 with acute or convalescent COVID-19.

J is TRBJ2-2 and V is TRBV3-1 (or the pseudogene TRBV3-2); 9 positions match TRBD1. Trimming removed 1 base from V and 3 bases from J; junction bases left unmatched: 3. The CDR3 length is 16 residues. Germline CDR1 and CDR2: LGHDT and YNNKEL (reference sequence). The CDR3 DNA reads TGTGCCAGCAGCCAAGTTGACAGGGGGTACACCGGGGAGCTGTTTTTT. As protein: CASSQVDRGYTGELFF.

The chain links TRBV19 to TRBJ2-3; 12 nucleotides agree with TRBD2. The germline CDR1 and CDR2 sequences are LNHDA and SQIVND (reference sequence). The junction had 6 bases not matched to a gene; V was cut back by 6 bases and J by 8 bases. There are 14 residues in the CDR3. The CDR3 nucleotides are TGTGCCAGTAGGCTAGCGGGGGGGCCGGCTACGCAGTATTTT. Its translation: CASRLAGGPATQYF.

The J gene is TRBJ2-6, the V gene TRBV6-2 or TRBV6-3, with a possible D match to TRBD1 (6 bases). The germline CDR1 and CDR2 sequences are MNHEY and SVGEGT. Trimming stripped 5 bases from V and 9 bases from J, with 20 bases between. The CDR3 contains 16 residues. The CDR3 spells CASSTGTGHYFNVLTF. CDR3 DNA sequence: TGTGCCAGCAGTACCGGAACGGGACACTATTTCAACGTCCTGACTTTC.

The chain has TRBV6-5 and TRBJ1-1; D is unclear. CDR3 length: 16 amino acids. Trimming removed 2 bases at V and 6 bases at J, with 19 bases between. Germline V gives CDR1 MNHEY, CDR2 SVGAGI. The CDR3 is CASSYEAGPPGAEAFF. In DNA, the CDR3 is TGTGCCAGCAGTTACGAGGCAGGACCCCCCGGGGCTGAAGCTTTCTTT.

The rearrangement links TRBV6-5 to TRBJ2-3; a weak D match, TRBD2 (5 bases). The CDR3 has 15 amino acids. CDR1 and CDR2 (germline): MNHEY, SVGAGI. The V and J ends lost 1 base and 1 base respectively, with 9 bases between them. CDR3 amino acids: CASSYLLGGTDTQYF. The CDR3 bases are TGTGCCAGCAGTTACTTGCTCGGGGGCACAGATACGCAGTATTTT.

V usage is TRBV7-8 and J usage is TRBJ2-7, with D unclear. The CDR3 is 13 residues long. With 1 base removed from V and 3 bases from J, the gap between germline ends came to 7 bases. CDR1 is SGHVS, CDR2 FQNEAQ, per germline. The CDR3 region is CASSLVPYYEQYF. The CDR3 nucleotides read TGTGCCAGCAGCTTAGTACCCTACTACGAGCAGTACTTC.

The V and J genes are TRBV7-6 and TRBJ1-1, with a weak D call TRBD1 (5 bases). The germline CDR1 and CDR2 sequences are SGHVS and FNYEAQ. V was trimmed by 1 base and J by 1 base, leaving 7 bases between them. The CDR3 length is 14 residues. CDR3 in DNA: TGTGCCAGCAGCTTAGACAGGACGAACACTGAAGCTTTCTTT. Amino acids: CASSLDRTNTEAFF. The full variable domain, rest sourced from reference TRBV7-6 and TRBJ1-1, is GAGVSQSPRYKVTKRGQDVALRCDPISGHVSLYWYRQALGQGPEFLTYFNYEAQQDKSGLPNDRFSAERPEGSISTLTIQRTEQRDSAMYRCASSLDRTNTEAFFGQGTRLTVV.

This clone was recorded once. The genes are TRBV7-9 and TRBJ1-6; 11 bases align to TRBD1. There are 16 residues in the CDR3. The trim removed 5 bases at V and 9 bases at J, leaving 9 bases unmatched. Germline CDR1 and CDR2: SEHNR and FQNEAQ (reference sequence). The CDR3 loop is CASSPGQGEAGSPLHF. The CDR3 DNA sequence: TGTGCCAGCAGCCCGGGACAGGGGGAGGCTGGTTCACCCCTCCACTTT.

This clone was seen only a few times. The chain carries TRBV2 and TRBJ1-1; D unresolved. The V end was cut by 7 bases, the J end by 3 bases, with 12 bases between. Germline loops: CDR1 SNHLY, CDR2 FYNNEI. The CDR3 is 13 residues long. In DNA, the CDR3 is TGTGCCAGCATGGGAGGGTTGGACACTGAAGCTTTCTTT. Translation: CASMGGLDTEAFF. The complete variable domain, with remaining parts taken from reference TRBV2 and TRBJ1-1, reads EPEVTQTPSHQVTQMGQEVILRCVPISNHLYFYWYRQILGQKVEFLVSFYNNEISEKSEIFDDQFSVERPDGSNFTLKIRSTKLEDSAMYFCASMGGLDTEAFFGQGTRLTVV.

This chain connects TRBV5-1 to TRBJ1-4; 11 bases are shared with TRBD1. After removal of 3 bases from V and 8 bases from J, the junction contained 3 bases not matched to a gene. CDR3 length: 14 amino acids. In germline, CDR1 is SGHRS, CDR2 YFSETQ. CDR3 sequence reads: CASSWGQGEEKLFF. The CDR3 DNA follows: TGCGCCAGCAGCTGGGGACAGGGGGAAGAAAAACTGTTTTTT.

The chain joins TRBV5-6 to TRBJ1-1, with a tentative D call TRBD1 (5 bases). V gave up 0 bases and J gave up 6 bases, with 15 bases separating them. Germline values: CDR1 SGHDT, CDR2 YYEEEE. The CDR3 is made up of 15 amino acids. The DNA of the CDR3 is TGTGCCAGCAGCTTGGGGGTGTGGGGCGAACCTGAAGCTTTCTTT. Amino acids: CASSLGVWGEPEAFF.

The V call is TRBV4-1, the J call TRBJ2-5; 9 positions match TRBD2. Germline V gives CDR1 MGHRA, CDR2 YSYEKL. V lost 0 bases and J lost 8; bases outside the gene matches: 28. The length of the CDR3 is 22 residues. CDR3 sequence: CASSQDRASGTYRGASGGTQYF. CDR3 coding DNA: TGCGCCAGCAGCCAAGATAGGGCTAGCGGGACCTACCGCGGGGCTTCTGGAGGAACCCAGTACTTC.

This sequence joins TRBV4-3 and TRBJ2-2; TRBD1 agrees at 9 bases. J was trimmed by 5 bases and V by 4 bases; bases with no gene match: 11. CDR3 length: 17 amino acids. Germline V gives CDR1 LGHNA, CDR2 YSLEER. CDR3 DNA: TGCGCCAGCAGCCCAACGTCCGGGACAGGGAGGACCGGGGAGCTGTTTTTT. This gives the protein CASSPTSGTGRTGELFF.

The genes are TRBV14 and TRBJ1-1; tentatively, D is TRBD1 (5 bases). The CDR3 is 20 residues long. V shed 0 bases and J shed 2 bases, with 25 bases lying between them. The V gene's germline CDR1 is SGHDN and CDR2 FVKESK. The CDR3 bases are TGTGCCAGCAGCCAAGATTTGGGACTGTACAATACCTATCTAAACACTGAAGCTTTCTTT. Amino acids: CASSQDLGLYNTYLNTEAFF.

The rearrangement uses TRBV13 and TRBJ2-2; D perhaps matches TRBD2 (5 bases). V dropped 5 bases and J dropped 1 base, with 5 bases sitting between them. Germline V gene lookup returns CDR1 PRHDT and CDR2 FYEKMQ (reference sequence). This CDR3 is 13 amino acids long. The CDR3 sequence is CASSRGNTGELFF. The DNA for the CDR3 is TGTGCCAGCAGCCGGGGGAACACCGGGGAGCTGTTTTTT.

The gene calls are TRBV11-1 and TRBJ2-2, with TRBD1 matching over 11 bases. J was trimmed by 4 bases and V by 5 bases; bases with no gene match: 0. This CDR3 is built from 14 residues. Germline V gene lookup returns CDR1 SGHAT and CDR2 FQDESV (reference sequence). The CDR3 bases are TGTGCCAGCAGCGGGACAGGGGGCACCGGGGAGCTGTTTTTT. Protein product: CASSGTGGTGELFF.

The CDR3 nucleotides read TGTGCCAGCAACTCCCCAGCGGCCAATAATGAAAAACTGTTTTTT. It translates to CASNSPAANNEKLFF. The rearrangement joins TRBV7-2 to TRBJ1-4; D is unclear. V was shortened by 7 bases and J by 4 bases, with 16 bases between the two germline ends. The germline V gene encodes CDR1 SGHTA and CDR2 FQGNSA. CDR3 size: 15 residues.

The J gene is TRBJ1-2, the V gene TRBV6-2 or TRBV6-3; the D is unclear. This CDR3 comprises 12 residues. Trimming cost V 2 bases and J 4 bases, with 5 bases left between them. CDR1 is MNHEY, CDR2 SVGEGT, per germline. In DNA form, the CDR3 reads TGTGCCAGCAGTTACCCAGTCTATGGCTACACCTTC. Its protein product is CASSYPVYGYTF.

V is TRBV6-5 and J is TRBJ2-7, with 10 nucleotides matching TRBD2. The CDR3 runs 15 residues. Per germline, CDR1 MNHEY and CDR2 SVGAGI. V shed 2 bases and J 4 bases; nucleotides not matched to a gene: 5. The CDR3 here is CASSYGSSGGYEQYF. The CDR3 region has the DNA TGTGCCAGCAGTTACGGGTCTAGCGGGGGTTACGAGCAGTACTTC.

The rearrangement links TRBV3-1 (or the pseudogene TRBV3-2) to TRBJ2-6; possibly TRBD2 for D (5 bases). Per the germline V gene, CDR1 is LGHDT and CDR2 is YNNKEL (reference sequence). Trimming left V 1 base short and J 0 bases short, with 7 bases between. The CDR3 extends over 16 amino acids. The CDR3 loop is CASSQGGFSGANVLTF. CDR3 bases: TGTGCCAGCAGCCAAGGCGGGTTCTCTGGGGCCAACGTCCTGACTTTC.